These T cell receptor beta chains were read from a single sample in a study of response to subunit inactivated influenza vaccine. TCRdb re-called the RT-PCR reads with MiXCR, one entry per CDR3 protein. This sample carries hundreds of thousands of distinct CDR3 sequences, roughly 20% of them seen once, and the ten largest clones take approximately 10%. The material sequenced was PBMCs from blood, taken around 5 days after vaccination. The receptors derive from a man in his forties or fifties who received an inactivated influenza vaccine. The CDR3 runs from the conserved cysteine through the conserved F or W. Each record gives: V gene, J gene, clone size, D gene, CDR3 DNA, CDR3 protein. D genes are given only for firm matches. Clone size is shown for a subset of rows, as once, few, many or a class of expanded clone.

v_gene: TRBV10-3
j_gene: TRBJ2-7
abundance: .
d_gene: .
CDR3nt: TGTGCCATCAGTGGGGTGTCCTACGAGCAGTACTTC
CDR3aa: CAISGVSYEQYF

v_gene: TRBV6-5
j_gene: TRBJ1-6
abundance: few
d_gene: .
CDR3nt: TGTGCCAGCAGTTACACTGGGACCGGTTCACCCCTCCACTTT
CDR3aa: CASSYTGTGSPLHF

v_gene: TRBV7-9
j_gene: TRBJ2-7
abundance: few
d_gene: .
CDR3nt: TGTGCCAGCAGCGCCGCTGAGGGGGCGGGAGTCTACGAGCAGTACTTC
CDR3aa: CASSAAEGAGVYEQYF

v_gene: TRBV6-2/TRBV6-3
j_gene: TRBJ2-7
abundance: .
d_gene: TRBD2
CDR3nt: TGTGCCAGCAGACGGACTAGCGGGAGTTCGAACGAGCAGTACTTC
CDR3aa: CASRRTSGSSNEQYF

v_gene: TRBV5-1
j_gene: TRBJ1-6
abundance: .
d_gene: .
CDR3nt: TGCGCCAGCAGCTTCGGGACACAGGAATTCCCCCTCCACTTT
CDR3aa: CASSFGTQEFPLHF

v_gene: TRBV3-1
j_gene: TRBJ2-1
abundance: few
d_gene: .
CDR3nt: TGTGCCAGCAGCCGACGGACGGGGAGCGTTCGCAATGAGCAGTTCTTC
CDR3aa: CASSRRTGSVRNEQFF

v_gene: TRBV20-1
j_gene: TRBJ1-5
abundance: few
d_gene: .
CDR3nt: TGCAGTGCTAGAGACAGGGGAATCAGCAATCAGCCCCAGCATTTT
CDR3aa: CSARDRGISNQPQHF

v_gene: TRBV25-1
j_gene: TRBJ2-7
abundance: few
d_gene: .
CDR3nt: TGTGCCAGCAGTGAGAGTCTCTCCTACGAGCAGTACTTC
CDR3aa: CASSESLSYEQYF

v_gene: TRBV14
j_gene: TRBJ2-3
abundance: .
d_gene: .
CDR3nt: TGTGCCAGCAGCCAAGTGGAGGGGAGTTGGACAGATACGCAGTATTTT
CDR3aa: CASSQVEGSWTDTQYF

v_gene: TRBV27
j_gene: TRBJ2-7
abundance: few
d_gene: .
CDR3nt: TGTGCCAGCAGTTTAGGGGCAAACTCCTACGAGCAGTACTTC
CDR3aa: CASSLGANSYEQYF

v_gene: TRBV6-1
j_gene: TRBJ2-3
abundance: .
d_gene: TRBD2
CDR3nt: TGTGCCAGCAGTCAGGGGACTAGCGGGGGGCAGGGTACGCAGTATTTT
CDR3aa: CASSQGTSGGQGTQYF

v_gene: TRBV5-1
j_gene: TRBJ2-2
abundance: many
d_gene: TRBD2
CDR3nt: TGCGCCAGCAGCGGGCTAGCGGGAGACACCGGGGAGCTGTTTTTT
CDR3aa: CASSGLAGDTGELFF

v_gene: TRBV4-1
j_gene: TRBJ2-7
abundance: many
d_gene: TRBD1
CDR3nt: TGCGCCAGCAGCCAAGGGGTTTTAGGCGGGACAGGGAGCTACGAGCAGTACTTC
CDR3aa: CASSQGVLGGTGSYEQYF

v_gene: TRBV4-3
j_gene: TRBJ1-2
abundance: few
d_gene: .
CDR3nt: TGCGCCAGCAGCCTCAACAGGGCAGCTAACTATGGCTACACCTTC
CDR3aa: CASSLNRAANYGYTF

v_gene: TRBV3-1
j_gene: TRBJ2-7
abundance: few
d_gene: .
CDR3nt: TGTGCCAGCAGCGGCGATGATCCCTACGAGCAGTACTTC
CDR3aa: CASSGDDPYEQYF

v_gene: TRBV5-1
j_gene: TRBJ1-2
abundance: many
d_gene: TRBD1
CDR3nt: TGCGCCAGCAGAGAGACAGGGTCTGGGTATGGCTACACCTTC
CDR3aa: CASRETGSGYGYTF

v_gene: TRBV29-1
j_gene: TRBJ2-7
abundance: many
d_gene: .
CDR3nt: TGCAGCCCCGGGACAGCGGGAGCTTACGAGCAGTACTTC
CDR3aa: CSPGTAGAYEQYF

v_gene: TRBV12-3/TRBV12-4
j_gene: TRBJ2-3
abundance: .
d_gene: TRBD2
CDR3nt: TGTGCCAGCAGTCTGAAGCGGGGAGACACAGATACGCAGTATTTT
CDR3aa: CASSLKRGDTDTQYF

v_gene: TRBV6-2/TRBV6-3
j_gene: TRBJ1-3
abundance: .
d_gene: .
CDR3nt: TGTGCCAGCAGATCCGGGACCGTCGGCACCATATATTTT
CDR3aa: CASRSGTVGTIYF

v_gene: TRBV12-3/TRBV12-4
j_gene: TRBJ2-3
abundance: .
d_gene: TRBD2
CDR3nt: TGTGCCAGCACCGATAGCGGGATCACAGATACGCAGTATTTT
CDR3aa: CASTDSGITDTQYF

v_gene: TRBV12-3/TRBV12-4
j_gene: TRBJ2-7
abundance: few
d_gene: .
CDR3nt: TGTGCCAGCAGCGAGAGCGGGTTGAGCTCCTACGAGCAGTCCTTC
CDR3aa: CASSESGLSSYEQSF

v_gene: TRBV10-3
j_gene: TRBJ2-2
abundance: .
d_gene: .
CDR3nt: TGTGCCATCAACAGTAAAGGGGGCGGGACGAACACCGGGGAGCTGTTTTTT
CDR3aa: CAINSKGGGTNTGELFF

v_gene: TRBV12-3/TRBV12-4
j_gene: TRBJ2-1
abundance: .
d_gene: .
CDR3nt: TGTGCCAGCAGTCCCCGGGGGGCGGGAGAAACCCCCTACAATGAGCAGTTCTTC
CDR3aa: CASSPRGAGETPYNEQFF

v_gene: TRBV6-5
j_gene: TRBJ2-7
abundance: few
d_gene: TRBD1
CDR3nt: TGTGCCAGCAGTTACTCGGGACAGGCTCCCTACGAGCAGTACTTC
CDR3aa: CASSYSGQAPYEQYF

v_gene: TRBV20-1
j_gene: TRBJ2-3
abundance: few
d_gene: TRBD2
CDR3nt: TGCAGTGCTAGCCACCTAGCGGGACGCACAGATACGCAGTATTTT
CDR3aa: CSASHLAGRTDTQYF

v_gene: TRBV30
j_gene: TRBJ1-1
abundance: .
d_gene: TRBD1
CDR3nt: TGTGCCTGGAGTGCCTCAAACAGGGGAATGAACACTGAAGCTTTCTTT
CDR3aa: CAWSASNRGMNTEAFF

v_gene: TRBV5-1
j_gene: TRBJ2-1
abundance: .
d_gene: TRBD2
CDR3nt: TGCGCCAGCACCCGGGAGGGGATGGGACACAATGAGCAGTTCTTC
CDR3aa: CASTREGMGHNEQFF

v_gene: TRBV4-2
j_gene: TRBJ2-5
abundance: .
d_gene: .
CDR3nt: TGTGCCAGCAGCCCGGAGCTACTAGGGGAGACCCAGTACTTC
CDR3aa: CASSPELLGETQYF

v_gene: TRBV7-8
j_gene: TRBJ2-5
abundance: .
d_gene: .
CDR3nt: TGTGCCAGCAGCTCCGCCAAAATCCAAGAGACCCAGTACTTC
CDR3aa: CASSSAKIQETQYF